The 6 T cell receptor beta chains below were found in one sample sequenced in a study of T cells in Graves' hyperthyroidism and ophthalmopathy (dated by TCRdb to about 2019). Library method: multiplex PCR. The data were produced on an Illumina HiSeq 2000. Amplification of TCR beta CDR3 regions was carried out from RNA transcripts. The TCR CDR3 was subjected to a first round of RT-PCR using the HTBI primer set and the Qiagen OneStep RT-PCR kit. TCRdb reworked the public reads: Q25 trimming with fastp, MiXCR clone assembly, productive beta chains retained. Identical CDR3 protein sequences are pooled into one entry, listed with their most common genes and DNA. The sample includes some 600,000 distinct CDR3 sequences, with about 15% observed a single time. The top ten clones comprise roughly 5.7% of the sample. Sequenced sample: blood. All receptors come from a woman aged 25-40 years with Graves' hyperthyroidism that later progressed to Graves' ophthalmopathy.

The table lists this clonotype with many counts. The chain recombines TRBV7-8 with TRBJ1-1, with 8 nucleotides matching TRBD1. V shed 4 bases, J shed 4 bases, and the junction held 8 bases outside the gene matches. The V gene's germline CDR1 is SGHVS and CDR2 FQNEAQ. This CDR3 spans 15 amino acids. This CDR3 reads CASSYRGTMGTEAFF. The CDR3 region has the DNA TGTGCCAGCAGCTACAGGGGGACCATGGGCACTGAAGCTTTCTTT.

Worth noting for this clonotype: Being one base from a much bigger clone, this may be a read error. The chain links TRBV5-8 to TRBJ2-5; D is undetermined. Germline-derived CDR1 and CDR2 are SGHTS and YDEGEE. CDR3 length: 14 residues. Trimming left V 0 bases short and J 3 bases short, with 9 bases between. DNA for the CDR3: TGTGCCAGCAGCTTGGCTAGGATAGAAGAGACCCAGTACTTC. Protein: CASSLARIEETQYF. Based on the CDR3 plus reference TRBV5-8 and TRBJ2-5, the full variable domain is EAGVTQSPTHLIKTRGQQATLRCSPISGHTSVYWYQQALGLGLQFLLWYDEGEERNRGNFPPRFSGRQFPNYSSELNVNALELEDSALYLCASSLARIEETQYFGPGTRLLVL.

This chain links TRBV18 with TRBJ1-2; the D gene is possibly TRBD1 (5 bases). CDR3 length: 14 residues. Germline CDR1 and CDR2: KGHSH and LQKENI. Trimming left V 6 bases short and J 8 bases short, with 19 bases between. The CDR3 loop reads CASSAPGGSGGYTF. The CDR3 nucleotides are TGTGCCAGCTCCGCACCCGGGGGATCGGGAGGCTACACCTTC.

This clonotype was observed many times. The rearrangement joins TRBV28 to TRBJ2-3; 7 bases map to TRBD2. The germline V gene encodes CDR1 MDHEN and CDR2 SYDVKM. The CDR3 runs 15 residues. The J segment lost 5 bases and the V segment lost 3 bases, leaving 8 bases of the junction unmatched. CDR3 DNA: TGTGCCAGCAGTTTGGTGGGAGGGCCTGGAGATACGCAGTATTTT. Translating it yields CASSLVGGPGDTQYF.

This clonotype has a count of ten or more. The chain has TRBV20-1 and TRBJ2-2, with D possibly matching TRBD1 (6 bases). This CDR3 comprises 14 residues. Trimming stripped 2 bases from V and 3 bases from J, with 10 bases between. The germline CDR1 and CDR2 sequences are DFQATT and SNEGSKA (reference sequence). The CDR3 loop reads CSARRGSDTGELFF. The CDR3 region has the DNA TGCAGTGCTAGAAGGGGGAGCGACACCGGGGAGCTGTTTTTT.

With respect to this clonotype: A read error may produce the germline difference seen at one junction end. The V gene is TRBV5-6, the J gene TRBJ2-2; possibly TRBD2 for D (6 bases). The CDR3 length is 12 residues. Germline-derived CDR1 and CDR2 are SGHDT and YYEEEE. CDR3 sequence (DNA): TGTGCCAGCAGCTTGTTAGTCGGGGGGCTGTTTTTT. Translation: CASSLLVGGLFF.